Listed below are T cell receptor beta chains from one sample, sequenced in a study of tumor and adjacent non-tumor tissue in lung cancer. TCRdb called the multiplex PCR reads again in MiXCR, with one record for every CDR3 protein. The repertoire holds 90,000 to 100,000 distinct CDR3 sequences, with 80% as singletons. The sample taken for sequencing was distant non-tumor lung tissue. These receptors all stem from a man in his sixties with small cell lung cancer. The CDR3 runs from the conserved cysteine through the conserved F or W. D genes are given only for firm matches. Only some rows state a clone size, as once, few, many or a class for expanded clones.

v_call,d_call,clone_size,j_call,cdr3_aa,cdr3_nt
TRBV4-1,TRBD2,.,TRBJ2-1,CASRQDAGGSYNEQFF,TGCGCCAGCAGGCAAGACGCGGGAGGATCCTACAATGAGCAGTTCTTC
TRBV6-5,.,once,TRBJ2-1,CASNYGGSGLDEQFF,TGTGCCAGCAATTACGGAGGCTCAGGATTGGATGAGCAGTTCTTC
TRBV12-3/TRBV12-4,TRBD2,.,TRBJ2-5,CASSLASVGGLETQYF,TGTGCCAGCAGTTTGGCCTCTGTGGGAGGGCTGGAGACCCAGTATTTC
TRBV20-1,.,many,TRBJ2-3,CSARGGDSGPAQYF,TGCAGTGCTAGAGGTGGGGACTCAGGCCCTGCGCAGTATTTT
TRBV13,.,few,TRBJ1-6,CASSQNDGSTYNSPLHF,TGTGCCAGCAGCCAGAACGACGGAAGCACCTATAATTCACCGCTCCACTTT
TRBV24-1,TRBD1,.,TRBJ2-3,CATCDPRQGGTDTQYF,TGTGCCACCTGTGACCCTAGACAGGGGGGCACAGATACGCAGTATTTT
TRBV7-8,TRBD2,.,TRBJ2-3,CASSLRTSGRARADTHYF,TGTGCCAGCAGCCTACGGACTAGCGGGAGGGCCAGGGCAGATACGCACTATTTT
TRBV6-1,.,.,TRBJ2-1,CASAGSELYNEQFF,TGTGCCAGCGCTGGCAGCGAGCTTTACAATGAGCAGTTCTTC
TRBV11-2,.,.,TRBJ1-6,CASSLTGDNSPLDF,TGTGCCAGCAGTTTAACGGGCGATAATTCACCCCTCGACTTT
TRBV29-1,.,.,TRBJ2-3,CSVELSARRTDVQYF,TGCAGCGTTGAGCTATCGGCCCGTCGCACAGATGTGCAGTATTTT
TRBV11-2,.,.,TRBJ2-7,CASSLEIGGYERYF,TGTGCCAGCAGCTTAGAAATAGGAGGCTACGAGCGGTACTTC
TRBV11-3,TRBD2,.,TRBJ2-2,CASNLTAGVVTGMLFF,TGTGCCAGCAACTTAACCGCGGGAGTGGTCACCGGGATGCTGTTTTTT
TRBV2,.,.,TRBJ2-5,CASRPGRQETQYF,TGTGCCAGCAGGCCAGGACGGCAAGAGACCCAGTACTTC
TRBV6-5,.,.,TRBJ1-5,CARSSTVDTQHF,TGTGCCAGGAGTTCCACTGTAGATACGCAGCATTTT
TRBV6-6,TRBD2,once,TRBJ2-3,CASRTLALVIMAQYF,TGTGCCAGCCGAACACTAGCGTTAGTAATTATGGCGCAGTATTTT
TRBV10-2,.,.,TRBJ1-5,CASSFSGLDQPQHF,TGTGCCAGCAGTTTTTCGGGCCTCGATCAGCCCCAGCATTTT
TRBV29-1,.,.,TRBJ1-2,CSVEGGHYGYTF,TGCAGCGTTGAAGGGGGGCACTATGGTTACACCTTC
TRBV13,TRBD1,.,TRBJ1-2,CVSSLRDRYFYGYTF,TGTGTCAGCAGCCTCCGGGACAGGTACTTCTATGGCTACACCTTC
TRBV7-9,.,once,TRBJ2-5,CASSEQGSWETHYF,TGTGCCAGCAGCGAACAGGGTTCTTGGGAGACACACTACTTC
TRBV4-2,.,.,TRBJ1-4,CATYLTTKEKLFF,TGTGCCACCTATCTTACAACTAAAGAAAAACTGTTTTTT
TRBV5-1,.,.,TRBJ1-1,CASSLLENSEAFF,TGCGCCAGCAGCTTGTTAGAGAACAGTGAGGCTTTCTTT
TRBV7-2,.,.,TRBJ2-7,CASSLAVGGSYEQYF,TGTGCCAGCAGCTTAGCGGTAGGGGGCTCCTACGAGCAGTACTTC